Below are 21 T cell receptor beta chains sequenced from a single sample in a study of T cell responses to AZD1222 COVID-19 vaccine. Clones were read by immunoSEQ multiplex PCR, and TCRdb kept only the in-frame ones, dropping some. The table lists 40,000 to 60,000 clones, 80% to 90% of them singletons. Material: peripheral blood, obtained 28 days after the second AZD1222 dose. Source of these receptors: an adult who received the AZD1222 COVID-19 vaccine.

V and J are TRBV24-1 and TRBJ2-3, with 12 nucleotides matching TRBD2. The CDR3 totals 16 residues. Trimming cost V 4 bases and J 2 bases; bases outside gene matches: 3. Per germline, CDR1 KGHDR and CDR2 SFDVKD. The CDR3 coding sequence is TGTGCCACCAGTGACCGACTAGCGGGAGCCACAGATACGCAGTATTTT. This gives the protein CATSDRLAGATDTQYF.

The V gene is TRBV14, the J gene TRBJ2-3, with 8 bases aligning to TRBD2. The ends lost 3 bases at V and 3 bases at J; junction bases unmatched: 8. This CDR3 region has 16 residues. Germline assignment: CDR1 SGHDN and CDR2 FVKESK. The chain's CDR3 is CASSQRERERTDTQYF. As DNA, the CDR3 is TGTGCCAGCAGCCAGAGGGAGCGGGAGAGGACAGATACGCAGTATTTT.

The rearrangement links TRBV6-1 to TRBJ1-3; D gene ambiguous. V dropped 1 base and J dropped 0 bases, with 1 base sitting between them. Germline CDR1 MNHNS, CDR2 SASEGT. The CDR3 sequence is 13 residues long. The CDR3 region is CASSEDSGNTIYF. The CDR3 DNA follows: TGTGCCAGCAGTGAAGACTCTGGAAACACCATATATTTT.

This chain joins TRBV6-6 and TRBJ1-5; maybe TRBD1 (6 bases). The length of the CDR3 is 16 residues. Germline V lookup: CDR1 MNHNY, CDR2 SVGAGI (reference sequence). Trimming shortened V by 7 bases and J by 0 bases, and 16 bases separated the two germline ends. CDR3 amino acids: CASMKQGPYSNQPQHF. In nucleotides, the CDR3 is TGTGCCAGCATGAAACAGGGTCCGTATAGCAATCAGCCCCAGCATTTT.

The rearrangement joins TRBV11-1 to TRBJ1-3; D is uncertain. The CDR3 spans 14 residues. Trimming left V 8 bases short and J 0 bases short, with 11 bases between. Germline V lookup: CDR1 SGHAT, CDR2 FQDESV (reference sequence). CDR3 coding DNA: TGTGCCAGCGGACCGGGATACTCTGGAAACACCATATATTTT. This encodes CASGPGYSGNTIYF.

The chain carries TRBV2 and TRBJ2-3; D may match TRBD1 or TRBD2 (5 bases each). This CDR3 region has 15 residues. Germline assignment: CDR1 SNHLY and CDR2 FYNNEI. Trimming cost V 7 bases and J 3 bases, with 17 bases left between them. The CDR3 region is CASTEGSQGTDTQYF. The CDR3 bases are TGTGCCAGCACCGAGGGGAGTCAGGGAACAGATACGCAGTATTTT.

The chain recombines TRBV5-1 with TRBJ2-7; 8 positions match TRBD2. J gave up 1 base and V 3 bases, and 6 bases lay outside the gene matches. This CDR3 region has 15 residues. Germline V CDR1 and CDR2: SGHRS, YFSETQ. CDR3 nucleotides: TGCGCCAGCAGCTCCCTAGCGGGCGAATCCTACGAGCAGTACTTC. Its translation: CASSSLAGESYEQYF.

This chain uses TRBV19 with TRBJ2-1; the D gene is possibly TRBD2 (6 bases). Germline lookup yields CDR1 LNHDA and CDR2 SQIVND (reference sequence). Trimming stripped 3 bases from V and 1 base from J, with 13 bases between. There are 16 residues in the CDR3. The CDR3 spells CASSIVGGASYNEQFF. In DNA, the CDR3 is TGTGCCAGTAGTATTGTTGGCGGGGCTTCCTACAATGAGCAGTTCTTC.

This clone was detected only once. The chain recombines TRBV4-1 with TRBJ2-3, with 11 bases identical to TRBD2. The CDR3 spans 17 residues. Germline V gene sequence: CDR1 MGHRA, CDR2 YSYEKL. Trimming took 3 bases from V and 6 from J; bases not matched to a gene: 11. The CDR3 coding sequence is TGCGCCAGCAGCCAGGTCCCCTTAGCGGGAGGGCCGGATACGCAGTATTTT. As protein: CASSQVPLAGGPDTQYF.

The V call is TRBV11-2, the J call TRBJ2-3, with D possibly matching TRBD1 (6 bases). In germline, CDR1 is SGHAT, CDR2 FQNNGV. The CDR3 contains 15 residues. V dropped 5 bases and J dropped 5 bases, with 17 bases sitting between them. DNA of the CDR3: TGTGCCAGCAGCCGGGACGGGGAAGGGGGAGATACGCAGTATTTT. Residues: CASSRDGEGGDTQYF.

The genes are TRBV5-6 and TRBJ2-7, with 7 bases identical to TRBD2. Trimming took 4 bases from V and 5 from J; bases not matched to a gene: 6. CDR3 length equals 13 residues. Germline V gene data show CDR1 as SGHDT and CDR2 as YYEEEE. For the CDR3, the DNA is TGTGCCAGCAGCCCCATGGGGAGGGACGAGCAGTACTTC. Its translation is CASSPMGRDEQYF.

The rearrangement joins TRBV18 to TRBJ2-5, with 7 bases fitting TRBD2. The CDR3 loop spans 15 amino acids. V gave up 6 bases and J gave up 1 base; unmatched junction bases: 8. Germline CDR1 reads KGHSH; CDR2 reads LQKENI. The CDR3 nucleotides read TGTGCCAGCTCCCTTGGGGGGGACTTCCAAGAGACCCAGTACTTC. Its protein is CASSLGGDFQETQYF. Full variable domain (remainder filled in from reference TRBV18 and TRBJ2-5): NAGVMQNPRHLVRRRGQEARLRCSPMKGHSHVYWYRQLPEEGLKFMVYLQKENIIDESGMPKERFSAEFPKEGPSILRIQQVVRGDSAAYFCASSLGGDFQETQYFGPGTRLLVL.

The chain combines TRBV18 with TRBJ1-2; D is unresolved. V was clipped by 0 bases and J by 4 bases, with 6 bases between them. The V gene's germline CDR1 is KGHSH and CDR2 LQKENI. There are 13 residues in the CDR3. CDR3 amino acids: CASSPPKGYGYTF. The CDR3 bases are TGTGCCAGCTCACCACCGAAGGGCTATGGCTACACCTTC.

J is TRBJ2-7 and V is TRBV15, with D possibly matching TRBD1 (6 bases). V lost 0 bases to trimming and J lost 3 bases, with 27 bases between them. CDR3 length equals 20 residues. CDR1 LNHNV and CDR2 YYDKDF come from the germline V gene (reference sequence). The CDR3, as DNA: TGTGCCACCAGCAGAGATCGGGGTAACAGGGCTATTCCTCTGATCTACGAGCAGTACTTC. Its translation is CATSRDRGNRAIPLIYEQYF.

This chain links TRBV28 with TRBJ2-3, with a weak D call TRBD2 (6 bases). The CDR3 is 13 residues long. Per the germline V gene, CDR1 is MDHEN and CDR2 is SYDVKM. Between the trimmed V and J ends, which lost 9 bases and 2 bases, there was a span of 12 bases. The CDR3 nucleotides read TGTGCCAGTGGGATAGCGGTCACAGATACGCAGTATTTT. It yields the protein CASGIAVTDTQYF. The entire variable domain, with the rest obtained from reference TRBV28 and TRBJ2-3, is as follows: DVKVTQSSRYLVKRTGEKVFLECVQDMDHENMFWYRQDPGLGLRLIYFSYDVKMKEKGDIPEGYSVSREKKERFSLILESASTNQTSMYLCASGIAVTDTQYFGPGTRLTVL.

CDR3 DNA sequence: TGTGCCAGCAGCCCCCGGACTAGCGGGAGGGGATCGGAGACCCAGTACTTC. It encodes CASSPRTSGRGSETQYF. J is TRBJ2-5 and V is TRBV11-3, with 15 bases lining up with TRBD2. In germline, CDR1 is SGHNT, CDR2 YENEEA. The V and J ends lost 5 bases and 5 bases, in that order; junction bases with no gene match: 9. The CDR3 contains 17 residues.

This clone was observed a handful of times. The V gene is TRBV7-2, the J gene TRBJ2-7; D may be TRBD2 (6 bases). This CDR3 has 15 residues. Germline V lookup: CDR1 SGHTA, CDR2 FQGNSA. The V and J ends lost 5 bases and 2 bases respectively, with 16 bases between them. The CDR3 loop is CASSPTSREPYEQYF. CDR3 DNA: TGTGCCAGCAGCCCAACCAGCCGGGAGCCCTACGAGCAGTACTTC.

The chain recombines TRBV11-2 with TRBJ1-1; 9 bases align to TRBD1. CDR3 length equals 15 residues. Trimming cost V 3 bases and J 5 bases; bases outside gene matches: 7. Germline CDR1 reads SGHAT; CDR2 reads FQNNGV. The CDR3 bases are TGTGCCAGCAGCTTCACAGGGGGCGCGGGAACTGAAGCTTTCTTT. It translates to CASSFTGGAGTEAFF. Full variable domain (remainder filled in from reference TRBV11-2 and TRBJ1-1): EAGVAQSPRYKIIEKRQSVAFWCNPISGHATLYWYQQILGQGPKLLIQFQNNGVVDDSQLPKDRFSAERLKGVDSTLKIQPAKLEDSAVYLCASSFTGGAGTEAFFGQGTRLTVV.

The chain carries TRBV4-2 and TRBJ2-3; D unclear. Germline CDR1 reads LGHNA; CDR2 reads YNFKEQ. CDR3 size: 17 residues. V shed 0 bases and J shed 0 bases, with 13 bases lying between them. CDR3 sequence: CASSQEGSYSSTDTQYF. The DNA for the CDR3 is TGTGCCAGCAGCCAAGAGGGGTCTTACTCTAGCACAGATACGCAGTATTTT.

This rearrangement joins TRBV28 to TRBJ1-4; TRBD1 matches at 7 bases. Germline V gene lookup returns CDR1 MDHEN and CDR2 SYDVKM. This CDR3 is 16 amino acids long. J was trimmed by 2 bases and V by 2 bases; bases with no gene match: 5. CDR3 in DNA: TGTGCCAGCAGTTTACACCAGGGGGGTACTAATGAAAAACTGTTTTTT. Translating it yields CASSLHQGGTNEKLFF.

The chain employs TRBV4-1 and TRBJ2-5; TRBD2 is a possible D gene (6 bases). There are 18 residues in the CDR3. Germline V CDR1 and CDR2: MGHRA, YSYEKL. Deletions cut 4 bases from V and 1 base from J, with 22 bases between. The CDR3 nucleotides read TGCGCCAGCAGCCTTTCCCTGCAACGGGAGACCCTCCAAGAGACCCAGTACTTC. Translated: CASSLSLQRETLQETQYF.